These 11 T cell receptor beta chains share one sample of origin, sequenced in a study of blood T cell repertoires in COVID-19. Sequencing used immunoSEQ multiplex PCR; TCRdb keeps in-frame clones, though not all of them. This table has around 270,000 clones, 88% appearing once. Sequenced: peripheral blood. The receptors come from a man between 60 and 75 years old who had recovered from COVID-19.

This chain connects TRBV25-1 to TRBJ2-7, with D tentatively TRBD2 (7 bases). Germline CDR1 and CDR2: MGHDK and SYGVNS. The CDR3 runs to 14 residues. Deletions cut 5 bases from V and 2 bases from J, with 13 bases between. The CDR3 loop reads CASSHWEGAYEQYF. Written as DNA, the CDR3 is TGTGCCAGCAGTCACTGGGAGGGGGCCTACGAGCAGTACTTC.

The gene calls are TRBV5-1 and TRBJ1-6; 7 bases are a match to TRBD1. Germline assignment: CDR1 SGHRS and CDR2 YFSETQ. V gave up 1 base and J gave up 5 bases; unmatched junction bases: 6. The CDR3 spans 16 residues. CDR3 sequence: CASSLLTGADNSPLHF. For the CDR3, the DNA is TGCGCCAGCAGCTTGCTTACAGGGGCTGATAATTCACCCCTCCACTTT.

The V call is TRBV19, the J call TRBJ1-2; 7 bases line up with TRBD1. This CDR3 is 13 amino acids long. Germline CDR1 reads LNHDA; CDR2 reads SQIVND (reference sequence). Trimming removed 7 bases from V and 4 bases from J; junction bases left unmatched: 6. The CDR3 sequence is CASNDRESYGYTF. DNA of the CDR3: TGTGCCAGTAACGACAGGGAAAGCTATGGCTACACCTTC.

As DNA, the CDR3 is TGTGCCAGCAGGGAACTAGCGGGGGCCCACACAGATACGCAGTATTTT. This encodes CASRELAGAHTDTQYF. The rearrangement joins TRBV2 to TRBJ2-3; 11 nucleotides align to TRBD2. Germline trimming cut 6 bases from V and 2 bases from J; bases unmatched to any gene: 7. The CDR3 has 16 amino acids. CDR1 is SNHLY and CDR2 is FYNNEI in the germline V gene.

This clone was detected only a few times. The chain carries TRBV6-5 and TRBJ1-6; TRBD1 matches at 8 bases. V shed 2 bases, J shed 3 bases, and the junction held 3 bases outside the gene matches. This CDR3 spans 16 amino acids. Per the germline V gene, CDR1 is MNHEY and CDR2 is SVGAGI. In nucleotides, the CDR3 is TGTGCCAGCAGTTACCTCGGACAGGGCTATAATTCACCCCTCCACTTT. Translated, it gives CASSYLGQGYNSPLHF.

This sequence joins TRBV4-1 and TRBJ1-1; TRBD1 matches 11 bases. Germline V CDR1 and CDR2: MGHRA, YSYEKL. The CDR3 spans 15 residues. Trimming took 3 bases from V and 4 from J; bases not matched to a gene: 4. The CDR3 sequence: CASSQGQGGVTEAFF. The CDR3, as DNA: TGCGCCAGCAGCCAGGGACAGGGGGGGGTCACTGAAGCTTTCTTT.

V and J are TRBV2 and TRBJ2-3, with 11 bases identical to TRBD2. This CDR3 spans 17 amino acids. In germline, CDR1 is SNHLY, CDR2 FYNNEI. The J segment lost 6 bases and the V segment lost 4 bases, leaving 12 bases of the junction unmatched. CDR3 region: CASSVSTSGGAGDTQYF. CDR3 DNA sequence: TGTGCCAGCAGTGTTTCCACTAGCGGGGGAGCGGGGGATACGCAGTATTTT.

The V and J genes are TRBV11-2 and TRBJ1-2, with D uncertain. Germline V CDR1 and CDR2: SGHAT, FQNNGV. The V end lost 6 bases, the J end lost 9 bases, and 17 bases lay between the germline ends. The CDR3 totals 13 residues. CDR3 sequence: CASSTNSKSSYTF. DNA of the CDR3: TGTGCCAGCAGTACCAACTCTAAGTCTAGCTACACCTTC.

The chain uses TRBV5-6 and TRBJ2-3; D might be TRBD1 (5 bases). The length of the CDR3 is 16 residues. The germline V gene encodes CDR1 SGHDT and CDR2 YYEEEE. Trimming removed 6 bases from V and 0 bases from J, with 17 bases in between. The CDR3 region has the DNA TGTGCCAGCACCCGTGGAGACAGCCAGAGCACAGATACGCAGTATTTT. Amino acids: CASTRGDSQSTDTQYF. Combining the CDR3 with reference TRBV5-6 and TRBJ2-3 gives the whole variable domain DAGVTQSPTHLIKTRGQQVTLRCSPKSGHDTVSWYQQALGQGPQFIFQYYEEEERQRGNFPDRFSGHQFPNYSSELNVNALLLGDSALYLCASTRGDSQSTDTQYFGPGTRLTVL.

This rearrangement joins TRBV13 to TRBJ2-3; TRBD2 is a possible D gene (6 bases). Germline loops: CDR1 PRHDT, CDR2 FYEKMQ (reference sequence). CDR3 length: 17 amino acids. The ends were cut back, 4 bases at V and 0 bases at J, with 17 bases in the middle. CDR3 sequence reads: CASSSSGLPTSTDTQYF. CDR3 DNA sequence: TGTGCCAGCAGCTCCTCGGGACTCCCAACTAGCACAGATACGCAGTATTTT. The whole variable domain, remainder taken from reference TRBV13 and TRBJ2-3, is AAGVIQSPRHLIKEKRETATLKCYPIPRHDTVYWYQQGPGQDPQFLISFYEKMQSDKGSIPDRFSAQQFSDYHSELNMSSLELGDSALYFCASSSSGLPTSTDTQYFGPGTRLTVL.

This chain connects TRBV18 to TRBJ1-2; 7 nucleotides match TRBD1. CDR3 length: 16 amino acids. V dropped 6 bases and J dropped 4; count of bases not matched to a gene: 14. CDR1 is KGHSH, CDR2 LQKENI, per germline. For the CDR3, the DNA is TGTGCCAGCTCCCCCACTGTTCAAGGGGGCGGCTATGGCTACACCTTC. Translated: CASSPTVQGGGYGYTF.